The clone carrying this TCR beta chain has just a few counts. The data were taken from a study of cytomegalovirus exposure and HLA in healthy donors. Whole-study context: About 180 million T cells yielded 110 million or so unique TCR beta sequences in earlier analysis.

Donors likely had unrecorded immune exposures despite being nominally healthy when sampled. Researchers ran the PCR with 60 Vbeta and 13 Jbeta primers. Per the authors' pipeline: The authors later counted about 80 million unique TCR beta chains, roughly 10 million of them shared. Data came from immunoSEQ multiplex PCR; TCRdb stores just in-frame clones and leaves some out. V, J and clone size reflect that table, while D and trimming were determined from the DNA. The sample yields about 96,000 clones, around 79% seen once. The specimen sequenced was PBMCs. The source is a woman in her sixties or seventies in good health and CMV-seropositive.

CDR3 nucleotide sequence: TGTGCCAGCAGCCCCCCCCAGGGACTGGGCTACGAGCAGTACTTC. Residues: CASSPPQGLGYEQYF. The rearrangement uses TRBV11-2 and TRBJ2-7; TRBD2 is a possible D gene (6 bases). CDR1 SGHAT and CDR2 FQNNGV come from the germline V gene. The CDR3 runs 15 residues. V gave up 5 bases and J gave up 3 bases, with 17 bases separating them.